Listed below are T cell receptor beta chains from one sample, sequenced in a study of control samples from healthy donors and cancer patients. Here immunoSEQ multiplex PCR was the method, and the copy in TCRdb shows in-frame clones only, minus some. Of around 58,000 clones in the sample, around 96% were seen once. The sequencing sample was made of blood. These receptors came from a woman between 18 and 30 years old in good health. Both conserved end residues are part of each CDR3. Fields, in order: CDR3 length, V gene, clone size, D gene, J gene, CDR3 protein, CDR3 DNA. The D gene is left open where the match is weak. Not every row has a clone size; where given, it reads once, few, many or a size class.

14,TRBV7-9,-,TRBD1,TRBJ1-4,CASSQSDRGRKLFF,TGTGCCAGCAGCCAATCCGACAGGGGGCGAAAACTGTTTTTT
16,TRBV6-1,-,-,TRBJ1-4,CASSESPLVKNEKLFF,TGTGCCAGCAGTGAGAGCCCATTGGTCAAAAATGAAAAACTGTTTTTT
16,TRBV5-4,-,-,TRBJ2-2,CASSLGLSANTGELFF,TGTGCCAGCAGCTTGGGTCTTTCGGCAAACACCGGGGAGCTGTTTTTT
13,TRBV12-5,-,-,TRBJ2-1,CASGLREIDEQFF,TGTGCTAGTGGTTTGCGGGAAATCGATGAGCAGTTCTTC
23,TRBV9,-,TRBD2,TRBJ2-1,CASSVAVWGQAGDPKSSYNEQFF,TGTGCCAGCAGCGTAGCGGTTTGGGGCCAAGCGGGGGACCCTAAGAGCTCCTACAATGAGCAGTTCTTC
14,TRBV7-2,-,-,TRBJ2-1,CASSLAGTYNEQFF,TGTGCCAGCAGCTTAGCGGGGACCTACAATGAGCAGTTCTTC
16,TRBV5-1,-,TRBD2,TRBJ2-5,CASSLGLAGRQETQYF,TGCGCCAGCAGCTTGGGACTAGCGGGGAGGCAAGAGACCCAGTACTTC
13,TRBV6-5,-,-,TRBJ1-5,CASSPGWDKPQHF,TGTGCCAGCAGCCCCGGATGGGATAAACCCCAGCATTTT
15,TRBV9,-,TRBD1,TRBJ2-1,CASSDRGSLYNEQFF,TGTGCCAGCAGTGACAGGGGATCTCTCTACAATGAGCAGTTCTTC
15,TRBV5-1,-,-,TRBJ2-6,CASSEQGAGANVLTF,TGCGCCAGCAGCGAGCAGGGAGCTGGGGCCAACGTCCTGACTTTC
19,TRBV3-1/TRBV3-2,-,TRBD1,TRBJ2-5,CASSQDRKGTGALKETQYF,TGTGCCAGCAGCCAAGATAGAAAGGGGACAGGGGCGCTAAAAGAGACCCAGTACTTC
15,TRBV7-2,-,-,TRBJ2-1,CASSFAKASYNEQFF,TGTGCCAGCAGCTTTGCAAAGGCGTCCTACAATGAGCAGTTCTTC
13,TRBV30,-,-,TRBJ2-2,CAWTGPHTGELFF,TGTGCCTGGACAGGTCCCCATACCGGGGAGCTGTTTTTT
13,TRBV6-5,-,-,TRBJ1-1,CASSQDFNTEAFF,TGTGCCAGCAGTCAGGATTTTAACACTGAAGCTTTCTTT
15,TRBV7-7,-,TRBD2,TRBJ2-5,CASSLSGGLQETQYF,TGTGCTAGCAGCTTAAGCGGGGGGCTCCAAGAGACCCAGTACTTC
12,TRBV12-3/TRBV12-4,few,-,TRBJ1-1,CASSFGNTEAFF,TGTGCCAGCAGTTTCGGCAACACTGAAGCTTTCTTT
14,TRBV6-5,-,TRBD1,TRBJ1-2,CASRGDRVSEGYTF,TGTGCCAGCAGGGGCGACAGGGTCAGTGAAGGCTACACCTTC
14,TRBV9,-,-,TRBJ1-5,CASSVEGGGQPQHF,TGTGCCAGCAGCGTAGAGGGGGGCGGACAGCCCCAGCATTTT
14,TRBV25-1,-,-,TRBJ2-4,CASSEINTGNIQYF,TGTGCCAGCAGTGAGATCAATACAGGAAACATTCAGTACTTC
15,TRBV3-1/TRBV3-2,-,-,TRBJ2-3,CASIRKALSTDTQYF,TGTGCCAGCATCCGCAAGGCCCTCTCCACAGATACGCAGTATTTT
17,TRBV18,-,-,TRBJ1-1,CASSPRGVTGSATEAFF,TGTGCCAGCTCACCTCGGGGGGTAACGGGTTCGGCCACTGAAGCTTTCTTT
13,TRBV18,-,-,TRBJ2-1,CASSPTVLNEQFF,TGTGCCAGCTCACCCACGGTCCTAAATGAGCAGTTCTTC
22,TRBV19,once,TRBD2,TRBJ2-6,CAGREGGSPGFDSTSGANVLTF,TGTGCCGGCCGGGAGGGGGGGTCCCCCGGGTTTGACTCTACCTCTGGGGCCAACGTCCTGACTTTC
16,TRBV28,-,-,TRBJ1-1,CASSLEGSVSFTEAFF,TGTGCCAGCAGTTTAGAGGGCTCGGTTTCCTTCACTGAAGCTTTCTTT
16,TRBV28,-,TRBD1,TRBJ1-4,CASSTPTGTANEKLFF,TGTGCCAGCAGTACTCCCACCGGGACAGCTAATGAAAAACTGTTTTTT
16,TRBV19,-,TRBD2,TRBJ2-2,CASSIPAGVGTGELFF,TGTGCCAGTAGTATCCCCGCGGGGGTGGGAACCGGGGAGCTGTTTTTT
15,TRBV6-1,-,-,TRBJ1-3,CASSEVGGAGNTIYF,TGTGCCAGCAGTGAAGTGGGTGGTGCTGGAAACACCATATATTTT
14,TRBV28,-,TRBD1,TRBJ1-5,CASSLWTGRQPQHF,TGTGCCAGCAGTTTGTGGACAGGGAGGCAGCCCCAGCATTTT
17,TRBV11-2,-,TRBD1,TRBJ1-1,CASRGWTPGQGVGYAFF,TGTGCCAGCAGGGGATGGACTCCGGGACAGGGGGTCGGGTACGCTTTCTTT
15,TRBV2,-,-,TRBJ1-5,CASSAEGISNQPQHF,TGTGCCAGCAGTGCAGAAGGGATTAGCAATCAGCCCCAGCATTTT
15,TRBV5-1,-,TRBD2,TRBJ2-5,CASSWTSGPGETQYF,TGCGCCAGCAGCTGGACTAGCGGGCCAGGTGAGACCCAGTACTTC
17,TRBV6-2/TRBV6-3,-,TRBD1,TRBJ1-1,CASTPRFSGGMNTEAFF,TGTGCCAGCACCCCCAGGTTCTCAGGGGGCATGAACACTGAAGCTTTCTTT
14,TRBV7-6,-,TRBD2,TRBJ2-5,CASSLGGGQETQYF,TGTGCCAGCAGCTTAGGGGGGGGACAAGAGACCCAGTACTTC
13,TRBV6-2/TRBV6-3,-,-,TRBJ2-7,CASSYAGIYEQYF,TGTGCCAGCAGTTACGCAGGGATTTACGAGCAGTACTTC
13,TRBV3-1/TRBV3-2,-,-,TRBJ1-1,CASSPSGGTEAFF,TGTGCCAGCAGCCCGAGTGGGGGCACTGAAGCTTTCTTT
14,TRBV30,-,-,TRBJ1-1,CAWRGDSPGTEAFF,TGTGCCTGGAGGGGAGACAGCCCGGGCACTGAAGCTTTCTTT
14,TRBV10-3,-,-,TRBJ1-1,CAINGGAVGTEAFF,TGTGCCATCAACGGGGGGGCAGTCGGTACTGAAGCTTTCTTT
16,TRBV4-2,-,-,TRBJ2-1,CASSQDVTGIRSEQFF,TGTGCCAGCAGCCAAGATGTAACAGGGATACGCAGTGAGCAGTTCTTC
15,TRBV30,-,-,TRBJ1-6,CAWRGLSSYNSPLHF,TGTGCCTGGAGGGGTTTAAGCTCCTATAATTCACCCCTCCACTTT
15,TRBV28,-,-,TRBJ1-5,CASGFSWGDAQPQHF,TGTGCCAGCGGGTTTAGCTGGGGAGACGCCCAGCCCCAGCATTTT
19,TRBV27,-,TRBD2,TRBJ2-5,CASSPWGLAGGPEQETQYF,TGTGCCAGCAGTCCCTGGGGACTAGCGGGGGGACCTGAACAGGAGACCCAGTACTTC
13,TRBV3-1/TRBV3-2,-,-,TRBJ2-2,CASSQDIGGELFF,TGTGCCAGCAGCCAAGATATCGGCGGGGAGCTGTTTTTT
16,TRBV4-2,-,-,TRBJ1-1,CASSQDLTRGRTEAFF,TGTGCCAGCAGCCAAGATCTGACCAGGGGACGCACTGAAGCTTTCTTT
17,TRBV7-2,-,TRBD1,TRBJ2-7,CASSQPGGTGNRYEQYF,TGTGCCAGCAGCCAACCAGGGGGGACAGGGAATAGGTACGAGCAGTACTTC
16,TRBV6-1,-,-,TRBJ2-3,CASSAPITLSTDTQYF,TGTGCCAGCAGTGCCCCTATAACCTTAAGCACAGATACGCAGTATTTT
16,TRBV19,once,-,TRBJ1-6,CASSRTDGTINSPLHF,TGTGCCAGTAGTCGCACGGACGGGACCATCAATTCACCCCTCCACTTT
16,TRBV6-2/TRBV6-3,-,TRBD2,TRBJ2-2,CASSGRAQPSGGELFF,TGTGCCAGCAGTGGCAGGGCCCAACCTAGCGGCGGGGAGCTGTTTTTT
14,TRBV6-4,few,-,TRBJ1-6,CASRLHSEGSPLHF,TGTGCCAGCAGACTCCACAGCGAGGGATCACCCCTCCACTTT
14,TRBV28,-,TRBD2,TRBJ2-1,CASSWAGDDNEQFF,TGTGCCAGCAGTTGGGCGGGGGACGACAATGAGCAGTTCTTC
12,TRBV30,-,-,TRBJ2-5,CAWSPYQETQYF,TGTGCCTGGAGCCCCTACCAAGAGACCCAGTACTTC
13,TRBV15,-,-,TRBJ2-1,CATGSFSYNEQFF,TGTGCCACCGGTTCTTTTTCCTACAATGAGCAGTTCTTC
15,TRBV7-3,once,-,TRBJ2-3,CASSLTTYSTDTQYF,TGTGCCAGCAGCTTAACGACTTATAGCACAGATACGCAGTATTTT
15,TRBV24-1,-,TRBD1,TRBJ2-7,CATSDPGQGGREQYF,TGTGCCACCAGTGACCCGGGACAGGGAGGGCGCGAGCAGTACTTC
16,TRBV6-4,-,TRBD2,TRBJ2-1,CASSDGEAGPYNEQFF,TGTGCCAGCAGTGACGGTGAAGCGGGGCCATACAATGAGCAGTTCTTC